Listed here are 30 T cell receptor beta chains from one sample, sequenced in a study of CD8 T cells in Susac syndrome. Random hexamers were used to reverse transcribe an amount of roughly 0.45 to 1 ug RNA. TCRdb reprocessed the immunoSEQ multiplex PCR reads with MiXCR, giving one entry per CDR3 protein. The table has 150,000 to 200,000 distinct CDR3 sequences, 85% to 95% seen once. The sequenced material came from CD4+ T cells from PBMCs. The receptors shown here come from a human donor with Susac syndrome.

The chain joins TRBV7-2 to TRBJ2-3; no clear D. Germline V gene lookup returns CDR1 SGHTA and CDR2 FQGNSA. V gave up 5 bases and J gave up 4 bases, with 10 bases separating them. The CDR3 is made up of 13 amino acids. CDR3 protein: CASSQMVADTQYF. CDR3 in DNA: TGTGCCAGCAGCCAGATGGTGGCAGATACGCAGTATTTT.

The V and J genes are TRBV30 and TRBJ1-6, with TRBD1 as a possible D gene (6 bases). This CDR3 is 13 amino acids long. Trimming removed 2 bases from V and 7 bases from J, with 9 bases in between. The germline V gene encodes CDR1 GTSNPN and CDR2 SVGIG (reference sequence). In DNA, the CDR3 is TGTGCCTGGAGTCCTGGACAGAATTCACCCCTCCACTTT. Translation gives CAWSPGQNSPLHF.

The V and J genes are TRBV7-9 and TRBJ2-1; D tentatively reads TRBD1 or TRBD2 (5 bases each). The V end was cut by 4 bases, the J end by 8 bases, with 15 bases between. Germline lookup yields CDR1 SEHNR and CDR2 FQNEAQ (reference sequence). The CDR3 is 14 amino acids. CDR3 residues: CASSSRGPRDEQFF. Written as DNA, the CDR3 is TGTGCCAGCAGCTCGAGGGGACCCCGGGATGAGCAGTTCTTC.

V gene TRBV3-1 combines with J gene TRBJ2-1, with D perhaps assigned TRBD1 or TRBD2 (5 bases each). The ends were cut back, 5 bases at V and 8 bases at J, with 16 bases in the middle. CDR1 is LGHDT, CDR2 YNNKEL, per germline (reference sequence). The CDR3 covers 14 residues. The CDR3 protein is CASSYGAGADEQFF. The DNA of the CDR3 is TGTGCCAGCAGCTACGGGGCCGGGGCCGATGAGCAGTTCTTC.

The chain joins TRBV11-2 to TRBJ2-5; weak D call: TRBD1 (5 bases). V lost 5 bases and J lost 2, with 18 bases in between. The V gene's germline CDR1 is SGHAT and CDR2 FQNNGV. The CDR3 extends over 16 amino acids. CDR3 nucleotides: TGTGCCAGCAGCCTGGGTGCCCGGCAGGGACAAGAGACCCAGTACTTC. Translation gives CASSLGARQGQETQYF.

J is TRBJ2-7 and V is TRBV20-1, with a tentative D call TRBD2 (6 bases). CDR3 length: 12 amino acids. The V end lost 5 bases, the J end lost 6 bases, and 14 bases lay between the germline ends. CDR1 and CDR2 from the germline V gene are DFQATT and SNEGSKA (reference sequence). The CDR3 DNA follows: TGCAGTGCTCCGGGAGTGGGGTCCGAGCAGTACTTC. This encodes CSAPGVGSEQYF.

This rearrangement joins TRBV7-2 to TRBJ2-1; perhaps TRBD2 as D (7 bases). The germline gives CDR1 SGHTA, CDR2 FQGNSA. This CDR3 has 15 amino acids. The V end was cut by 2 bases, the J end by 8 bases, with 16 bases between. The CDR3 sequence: CASSLRSGGPHEQFF. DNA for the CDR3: TGTGCCAGCAGCTTAAGATCGGGGGGCCCCCATGAGCAGTTCTTC.

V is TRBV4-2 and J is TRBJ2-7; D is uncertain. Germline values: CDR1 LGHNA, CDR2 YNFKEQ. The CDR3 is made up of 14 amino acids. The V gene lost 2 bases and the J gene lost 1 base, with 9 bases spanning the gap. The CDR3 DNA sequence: TGTGCCAGCAGCCAATCTCAGTTATCCTACGAGCAGTACTTC. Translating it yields CASSQSQLSYEQYF.

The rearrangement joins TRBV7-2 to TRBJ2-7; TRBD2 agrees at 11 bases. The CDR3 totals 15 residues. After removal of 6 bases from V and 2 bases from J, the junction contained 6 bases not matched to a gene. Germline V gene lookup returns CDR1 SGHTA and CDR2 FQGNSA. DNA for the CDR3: TGTGCCAGCAGACCCCTAGCGGGGGGACCCTACGAGCAGTACTTC. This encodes CASRPLAGGPYEQYF.

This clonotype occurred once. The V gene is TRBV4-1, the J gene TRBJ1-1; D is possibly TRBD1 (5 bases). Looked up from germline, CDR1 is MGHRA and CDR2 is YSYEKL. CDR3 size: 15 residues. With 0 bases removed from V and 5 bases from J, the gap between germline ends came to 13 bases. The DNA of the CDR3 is TGCGCCAGCAGCCAAGATAGCATGGGACGGACTGAAGCTTTCTTT. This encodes CASSQDSMGRTEAFF.

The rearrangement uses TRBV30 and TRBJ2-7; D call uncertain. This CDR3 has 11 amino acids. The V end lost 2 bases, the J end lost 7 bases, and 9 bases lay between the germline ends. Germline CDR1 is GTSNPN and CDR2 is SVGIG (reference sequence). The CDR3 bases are TGTGCCTGGAGTCCCGAAAAGGAGCAGTACTTC. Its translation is CAWSPEKEQYF.

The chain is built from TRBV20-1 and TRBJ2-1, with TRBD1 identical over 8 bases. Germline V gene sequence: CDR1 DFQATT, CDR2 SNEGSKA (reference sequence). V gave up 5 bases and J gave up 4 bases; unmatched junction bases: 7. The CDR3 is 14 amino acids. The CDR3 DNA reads TGCAGTGCTGTTCGACAGGGGTTTTACAATGAGCAGTTCTTC. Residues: CSAVRQGFYNEQFF.

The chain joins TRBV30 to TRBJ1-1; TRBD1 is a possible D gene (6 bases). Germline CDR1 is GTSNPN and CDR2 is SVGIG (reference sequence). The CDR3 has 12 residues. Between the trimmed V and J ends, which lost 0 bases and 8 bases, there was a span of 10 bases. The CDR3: CAWSVLGGEAFF. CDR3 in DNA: TGTGCCTGGAGTGTACTGGGGGGCGAAGCTTTCTTT. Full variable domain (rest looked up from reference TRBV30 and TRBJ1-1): SQTIHQWPATLVQPVGSPLSLECTVEGTSNPNLYWYRQAAGRGLQLLFYSVGIGQISSEVPQNLSASRPQDRQFILSSKKLLLSDSGFYLCAWSVLGGEAFFGQGTRLTVV.

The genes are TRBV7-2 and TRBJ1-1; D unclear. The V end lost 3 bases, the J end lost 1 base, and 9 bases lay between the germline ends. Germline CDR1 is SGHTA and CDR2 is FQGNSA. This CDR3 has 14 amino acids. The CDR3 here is CASSFDRSNTEAFF. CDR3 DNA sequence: TGTGCCAGCAGCTTCGACCGATCGAACACTGAAGCTTTCTTT.

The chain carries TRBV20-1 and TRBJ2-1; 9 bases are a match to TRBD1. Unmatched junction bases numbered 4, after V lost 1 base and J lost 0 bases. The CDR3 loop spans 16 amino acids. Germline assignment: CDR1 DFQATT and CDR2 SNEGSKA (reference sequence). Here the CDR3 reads CSARAPGQGSYNEQFF. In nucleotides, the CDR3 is TGCAGTGCTAGAGCCCCGGGACAGGGCTCCTACAATGAGCAGTTCTTC.

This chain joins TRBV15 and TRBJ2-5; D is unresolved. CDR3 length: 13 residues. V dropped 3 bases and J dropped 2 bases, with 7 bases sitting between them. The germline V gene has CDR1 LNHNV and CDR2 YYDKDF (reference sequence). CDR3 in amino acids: CATSRARQETQYF. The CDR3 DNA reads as TGTGCCACCAGCAGGGCACGACAAGAGACCCAGTACTTC. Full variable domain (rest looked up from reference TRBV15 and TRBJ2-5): DAMVIQNPRYQVTQFGKPVTLSCSQTLNHNVMYWYQQKSSQAPKLLFHYYDKDFNNEADTPDNFQSRRPNTSFCFLDIRSPGLGDTAMYLCATSRARQETQYFGPGTRLLVL.

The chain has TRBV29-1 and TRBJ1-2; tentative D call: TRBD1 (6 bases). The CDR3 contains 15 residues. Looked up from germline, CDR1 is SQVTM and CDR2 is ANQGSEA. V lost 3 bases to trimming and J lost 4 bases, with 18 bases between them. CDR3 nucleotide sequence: TGCAGCGTTGATAACGGACAGAATAAAGCCTATGGCTACACCTTC. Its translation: CSVDNGQNKAYGYTF.

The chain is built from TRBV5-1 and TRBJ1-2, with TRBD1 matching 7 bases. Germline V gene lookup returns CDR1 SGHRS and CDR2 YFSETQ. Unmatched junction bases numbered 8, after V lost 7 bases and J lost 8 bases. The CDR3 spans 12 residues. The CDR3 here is CASRSGTDGYTF. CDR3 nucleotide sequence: TGCGCCAGCCGCTCCGGGACAGACGGCTACACCTTC.

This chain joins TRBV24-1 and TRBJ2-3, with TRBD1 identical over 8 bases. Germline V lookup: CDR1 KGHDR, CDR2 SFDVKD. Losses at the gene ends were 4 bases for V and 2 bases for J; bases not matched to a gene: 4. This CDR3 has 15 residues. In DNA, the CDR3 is TGTGCCACCAGTGACACACAGGGGGTCACAGATACGCAGTATTTT. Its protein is CATSDTQGVTDTQYF.

CDR3 amino acids: CAWRDNMNTEAFF. The CDR3 nucleotides are TGTGCCTGGAGGGACAACATGAACACTGAAGCTTTCTTT. V and J are TRBV30 and TRBJ1-1, with D maybe TRBD1 (5 bases). From germline, CDR1 is GTSNPN and CDR2 SVGIG (reference sequence). The CDR3 spans 13 residues. Trimming left V 3 bases short and J 0 bases short, with 8 bases between.

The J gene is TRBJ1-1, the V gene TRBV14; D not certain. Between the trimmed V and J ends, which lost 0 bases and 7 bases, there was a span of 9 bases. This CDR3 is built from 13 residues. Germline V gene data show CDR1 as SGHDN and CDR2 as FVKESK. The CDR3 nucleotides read TGTGCCAGCAGCCAAGATCTTTCTGGTGAAGCTTTCTTT. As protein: CASSQDLSGEAFF.

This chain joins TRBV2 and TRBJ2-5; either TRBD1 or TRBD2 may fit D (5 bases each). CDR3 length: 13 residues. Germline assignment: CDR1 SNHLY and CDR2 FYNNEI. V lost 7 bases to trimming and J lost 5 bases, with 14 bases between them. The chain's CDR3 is CASNRDLAETQYF. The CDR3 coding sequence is TGTGCCAGCAACCGGGACCTCGCGGAGACCCAGTACTTC. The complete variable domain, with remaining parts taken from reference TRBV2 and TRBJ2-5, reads EPEVTQTPSHQVTQMGQEVILRCVPISNHLYFYWYRQILGQKVEFLVSFYNNEISEKSEIFDDQFSVERPDGSNFTLKIRSTKLEDSAMYFCASNRDLAETQYFGPGTRLLVL.

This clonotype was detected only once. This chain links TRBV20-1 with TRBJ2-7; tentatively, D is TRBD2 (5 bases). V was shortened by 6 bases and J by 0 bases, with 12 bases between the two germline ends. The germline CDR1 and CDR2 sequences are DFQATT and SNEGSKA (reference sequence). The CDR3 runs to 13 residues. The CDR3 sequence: CSARERTSYEQYF. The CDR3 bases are TGCAGTGCACGCGAGCGGACCTCCTACGAGCAGTACTTC.

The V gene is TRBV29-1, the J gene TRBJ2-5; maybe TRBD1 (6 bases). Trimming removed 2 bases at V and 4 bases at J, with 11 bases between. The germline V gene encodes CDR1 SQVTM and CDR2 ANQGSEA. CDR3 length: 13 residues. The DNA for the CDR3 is TGCAGCGTTGAAATCGGGACAAGAGAGACCCAGTACTTC. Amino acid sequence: CSVEIGTRETQYF. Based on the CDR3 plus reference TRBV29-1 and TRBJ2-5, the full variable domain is SAVISQKPSRDICQRGTSLTIQCQVDSQVTMMFWYRQQPGQSLTLIATANQGSEATYESGFVIDKFPISRPNLTFSTLTVSNMSPEDSSIYLCSVEIGTRETQYFGPGTRLLVL.

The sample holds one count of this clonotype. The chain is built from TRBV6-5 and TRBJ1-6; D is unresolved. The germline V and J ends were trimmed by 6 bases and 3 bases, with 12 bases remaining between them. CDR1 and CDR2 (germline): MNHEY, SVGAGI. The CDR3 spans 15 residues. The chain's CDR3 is CASSLGWIYNSPLHF. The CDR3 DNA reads TGTGCCAGCAGCCTTGGGTGGATCTATAATTCACCCCTCCACTTT.

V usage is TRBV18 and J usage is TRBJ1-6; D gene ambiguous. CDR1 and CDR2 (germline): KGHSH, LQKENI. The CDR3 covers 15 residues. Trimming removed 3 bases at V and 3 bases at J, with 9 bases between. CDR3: CASSPWDNYNSPLHF. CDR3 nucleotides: TGTGCCAGCTCACCTTGGGATAACTATAATTCACCCCTCCACTTT.

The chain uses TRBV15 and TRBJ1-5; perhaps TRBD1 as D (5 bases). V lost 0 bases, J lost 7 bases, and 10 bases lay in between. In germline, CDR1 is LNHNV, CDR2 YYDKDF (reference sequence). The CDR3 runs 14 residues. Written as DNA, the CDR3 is TGTGCCACCAGCAGAGACAGGGCAGAACAGCCCCAGCATTTT. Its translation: CATSRDRAEQPQHF.

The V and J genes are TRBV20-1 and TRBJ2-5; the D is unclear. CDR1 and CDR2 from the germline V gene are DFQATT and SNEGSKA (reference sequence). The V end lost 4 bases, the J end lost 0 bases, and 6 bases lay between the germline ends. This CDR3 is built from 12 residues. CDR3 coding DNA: TGCAGTGCTACCGGGTACCAAGAGACCCAGTACTTC. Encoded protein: CSATGYQETQYF.

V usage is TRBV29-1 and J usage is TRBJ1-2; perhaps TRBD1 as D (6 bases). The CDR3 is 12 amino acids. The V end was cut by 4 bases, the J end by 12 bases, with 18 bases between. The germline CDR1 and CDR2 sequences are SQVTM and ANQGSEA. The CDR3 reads CSVVIVDSLHTF. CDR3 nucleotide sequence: TGCAGCGTTGTTATCGTGGACAGCTTACACACCTTC.

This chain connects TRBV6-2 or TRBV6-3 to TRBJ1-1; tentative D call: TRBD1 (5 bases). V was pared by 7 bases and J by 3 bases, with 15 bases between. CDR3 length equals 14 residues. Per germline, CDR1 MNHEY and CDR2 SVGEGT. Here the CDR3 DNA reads TGTGCCAGCACCTTCGGCAGGGTCCACACTGAAGCTTTCTTT. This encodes CASTFGRVHTEAFF.